Presented here are 32 T cell receptor beta chains from one specimen sequenced in a study of T-cell reconstitution after alpha-beta-depleted transplantation in children (dated by TCRdb to the mid-2010s). The library was built by means of PCR. Reads for this sample came from an Illumina HiSeq 2500. TCR libraries were prepared with molecular barcoding, using unique molecular identifiers to normalize TCRbeta repertoire quantification. TCRdb reworked the public reads: Q25 trimming with fastp, MiXCR clone assembly, productive beta chains retained. Entries are consolidated by CDR3 protein sequence, retaining the most common genes and DNA. The sample contains 230,000 or so distinct CDR3 sequences, 9.7% of them found a single time. About 4.9% of the sample goes to the ten largest clones. Specimen: PBMCs from the stem cell graft donor, collected from the stem cell graft. These receptors came from a human donor who donated a stem cell graft to a child with SCID.

The V and J genes are TRBV5-1 and TRBJ2-7; 8 bases map to TRBD1. The CDR3 consists of 15 residues. The ends lost 4 bases at V and 5 bases at J; junction bases unmatched: 11. In germline, CDR1 is SGHRS, CDR2 YFSETQ. Here the CDR3 reads CASSPGQGRPHEQYF. The CDR3, as DNA: TGCGCCAGCAGCCCTGGACAGGGCCGGCCCCACGAGCAGTACTTC.

Note on this clonotype: This sequence may be a read error, since a much larger clone differs from it by one base. The V gene is TRBV5-4, the J gene TRBJ1-2; tentative D call: TRBD1 (6 bases). The CDR3 length is 14 residues. CDR1 and CDR2 (germline): SGHNT, YYREEE (reference sequence). The CDR3, as DNA: TGTACCAGCAGCACGGACAGTCTCTCTAGCGGCTACACCTTC. Its protein product is CTSSTDSLSSGYTF.

This clonotype was picked up many times. For the CDR3, the DNA is TGCGCCAGCAGCCCTCTACGGGGGGCTGACGATACGCAGTATTTT. Amino acid sequence: CASSPLRGADDTQYF. The rearrangement links TRBV5-1 to TRBJ2-3, with D possibly TRBD2 on 7 matching bases. The V and J ends lost 4 bases and 6 bases respectively, with 18 bases between them. The CDR3 covers 15 residues. Per the germline V gene, CDR1 is SGHRS and CDR2 is YFSETQ.

Remarks on this clonotype: Just one base apart from a much larger clone, this may be a read error. The chain employs TRBV13 and TRBJ2-1; 8 bases map to TRBD1. The CDR3 totals 15 residues. Germline V lookup: CDR1 PRHDT, CDR2 FYEKMQ (reference sequence). The CDR3: CASSLTGQAYNDQFF. CDR3 nucleotides: TGTGCCAGCAGCTTAACGGGACAGGCGTACAATGACCAGTTCTTC.

This clonotype showed up many times. J is TRBJ1-2 and V is TRBV29-1; D remains unclear. Germline CDR1 is SQVTM and CDR2 is ANQGSEA. The germline V and J ends were trimmed by 3 bases and 4 bases, with 9 bases remaining between them. This CDR3 has 12 amino acids. In DNA form, the CDR3 reads TGCAGCGTTGACCGCGGAACCTATGGCTACACCTTC. This codes for CSVDRGTYGYTF.

This clonotype was observed at least ten times. This rearrangement joins TRBV5-1 to TRBJ2-1, with TRBD1 matching over 8 bases. The trim removed 2 bases at V and 9 bases at J, leaving 1 base unmatched. Germline values: CDR1 SGHRS, CDR2 YFSETQ. The CDR3 length is 12 residues. The CDR3 nucleotides are TGCGCCAGCAGCTTAGACAGGGGTGAGCAGTTCTTC. Translation: CASSLDRGEQFF.

This clonotype was seen ten or more times. The J gene is TRBJ2-1, the V gene TRBV6-5, with unresolved D. The V and J ends lost 0 bases and 7 bases respectively, with 13 bases between them. The CDR3 spans 15 residues. From germline, CDR1 is MNHEY and CDR2 SVGAGI. CDR3 DNA sequence: TGTGCCAGCAGTTACTCGTCGCTTGGACCGAATGAGCAGTTCTTC. Translated, it gives CASSYSSLGPNEQFF.

There are many counts of this clonotype. V is TRBV12-3 or TRBV12-4 and J is TRBJ2-1, with 8 bases identical to TRBD2. This CDR3 region has 15 residues. V dropped 6 bases and J dropped 0; count of bases not matched to a gene: 4. The CDR3: CASSPSGGSYNEQFF. The CDR3 region has the DNA TGTGCCAGCAGCCCAAGCGGGGGCTCCTACAATGAGCAGTTCTTC.

In this sample, this clonotype turned up many times. The CDR3 nucleotides are TGTGCCAGCAGTTTAGAGGGGCCGGTTCGCGAGCAGTACTTC. It specifies CASSLEGPVREQYF. This chain joins TRBV28 and TRBJ2-7; the D call may be TRBD1 or TRBD2 (5 bases each). The germline gives CDR1 MDHEN, CDR2 SYDVKM. V gave up 2 bases and J gave up 6 bases, with 14 bases separating them. The CDR3 has 14 residues.

This clonotype was seen ten or more times. The rearrangement links TRBV5-4 to TRBJ2-3, with a possible D match to TRBD2 (6 bases). V gave up 4 bases and J gave up 3 bases, with 12 bases separating them. Looked up from germline, CDR1 is SGHNT and CDR2 is YYREEE (reference sequence). The CDR3 length is 14 residues. The CDR3 region is CASSRTEGTDTQYF. CDR3 nucleotides: TGTGCCAGCAGCCGGACGGAGGGGACAGATACGCAGTATTTT.

This clonotype was recorded many times. The chain recombines TRBV20-1 with TRBJ1-2; D not resolved. The germline V gene encodes CDR1 DFQATT and CDR2 SNEGSKA (reference sequence). The CDR3 contains 12 residues. Trimming took 4 bases from V and 5 from J, leaving 11 bases between them. CDR3 sequence reads: CSATKQSYGYTF. CDR3 nucleotides: TGCAGTGCTACCAAACAGTCATATGGCTACACCTTC.

This clonotype came up many times. The chain links TRBV20-1 to TRBJ1-6; no definite D call. The germline CDR1 and CDR2 sequences are DFQATT and SNEGSKA (reference sequence). V lost 2 bases to trimming and J lost 0 bases, with 5 bases between them. The CDR3 spans 14 residues. This CDR3 is CSARRSSYNSPLHF. DNA of the CDR3: TGCAGTGCTAGACGTAGCTCCTATAATTCACCCCTCCACTTT.

The rearrangement joins TRBV7-2 to TRBJ1-1; D unclear. Deletions cut 1 base from V and 3 bases from J, with 6 bases between. The CDR3 is 13 amino acids. The germline V gene has CDR1 SGHTA and CDR2 FQGNSA. The DNA for the CDR3 is TGTGCCAGCAGCTTAGGCCACTACACTGAAGCTTTCTTT. As protein: CASSLGHYTEAFF.

Many counts were recorded for this clonotype. In DNA, the CDR3 is TGTGCCAGCAGCCCCTGGGTAGCGGGGGGCGACAATGAGCAGTTCTTC. This sequence encodes CASSPWVAGGDNEQFF. This rearrangement joins TRBV11-2 to TRBJ2-1; 10 bases fit TRBD2. V lost 5 bases and J lost 5; bases outside the gene matches: 9. CDR1 and CDR2 from the germline V gene are SGHAT and FQNNGV. The CDR3 runs to 16 residues.

This clonotype was counted at least ten times. The genes are TRBV12-3 or TRBV12-4 and TRBJ2-6, with 7 nucleotides matching TRBD1. There are 16 residues in the CDR3. The J segment lost 0 bases and the V segment lost 5 bases, leaving 4 bases of the junction unmatched. The DNA for the CDR3 is TGTGCCAGCAGTAGGGACAGTAGCTCTGGGGCCAACGTCCTGACTTTC. Protein sequence: CASSRDSSSGANVLTF.

This clonotype was seen at least ten times. The genes are TRBV5-1 and TRBJ1-1; D unresolved. The CDR3 loop spans 14 amino acids. V dropped 0 bases and J dropped 1 base, with 7 bases sitting between them. Germline loops: CDR1 SGHRS, CDR2 YFSETQ. Here the CDR3 reads CASSLELKNTEAFF. DNA for the CDR3: TGCGCCAGCAGCTTGGAACTCAAGAACACTGAAGCTTTCTTT.

This clonotype was counted at least ten times. V is TRBV12-3 or TRBV12-4 and J is TRBJ2-1, with unresolved D. Trimming took 3 bases from V and 7 from J, leaving 10 bases between them. The CDR3 spans 13 residues. CDR3 sequence (DNA): TGTGCCAGCAGTTTCGCCGTAGCTAATGAGCAGTTCTTC. This gives the protein CASSFAVANEQFF.

This clonotype was recorded a few times. V and J are TRBV11-2 and TRBJ2-7, with D perhaps assigned TRBD1 or TRBD2 (5 bases each). The CDR3 contains 15 residues. From germline, CDR1 is SGHAT and CDR2 FQNNGV. V lost 1 base, J lost 7 bases, and 17 bases lay in between. CDR3 nucleotide sequence: TGTGCCAGCAGCTTAGGGGCCCGGGGCGCGGTGGAGCAGTACTTC. Its protein is CASSLGARGAVEQYF.

This clonotype has a count of ten or more. This sequence joins TRBV11-2 and TRBJ2-7; no clear D gene. The CDR3 is 14 amino acids. The germline V gene encodes CDR1 SGHAT and CDR2 FQNNGV. The V gene lost 1 base and the J gene lost 4 bases, with 11 bases spanning the gap. The CDR3 protein is CASSLAYPRYEQYF. The CDR3 nucleotides are TGTGCCAGCAGCTTAGCTTACCCGAGGTACGAGCAGTACTTC.

This clonotype showed up many times. J is TRBJ2-4 and V is TRBV25-1; possibly TRBD1 for D (6 bases). There are 13 residues in the CDR3. V lost 2 bases and J lost 10, with 12 bases in between. CDR1 is MGHDK and CDR2 is SYGVNS in the germline V gene. The DNA for the CDR3 is TGTGCCAGCAGTGAAGGGGGCGGCAGGATTCAGTACTTC. The encoded protein is CASSEGGGRIQYF.

This clonotype was found a few times. The rearrangement joins TRBV5-1 to TRBJ2-5; no clear D gene. There are 15 residues in the CDR3. Germline V CDR1 and CDR2: SGHRS, YFSETQ. The V end was cut by 2 bases, the J end by 3 bases, with 14 bases between. CDR3 loop: CASSFAGLREETQYF. CDR3 coding DNA: TGCGCCAGCAGCTTCGCCGGGCTCCGGGAAGAGACCCAGTACTTC. The full variable domain, with the rest looked up from reference TRBV5-1 and TRBJ2-5, is KAGVTQTPRYLIKTRGQQVTLSCSPISGHRSVSWYQQTPGQGLQFLFEYFSETQRNKGNFPGRFSGRQFSNSRSEMNVSTLELGDSALYLCASSFAGLREETQYFGPGTRLLVL.

This clonotype was seen many times. V is TRBV3-1 and J is TRBJ1-5; TRBD1 might be the D (5 bases). CDR1 LGHDT and CDR2 YNNKEL come from the germline V gene (reference sequence). Between the trimmed V and J ends, which lost 1 base and 1 base, there was a span of 8 bases. CDR3 size: 15 residues. CDR3 bases: TGTGCCAGCAGCCAAGGGGGCGGGAGCAATCAGCCCCAGCATTTT. Translated, it gives CASSQGGGSNQPQHF.

This clonotype was counted at least ten times. The rearrangement joins TRBV7-9 to TRBJ2-1; D is uncertain. The CDR3 is 11 residues long. CDR1 SEHNR and CDR2 FQNEAQ come from the germline V gene (reference sequence). Trimming took 5 bases from V and 5 from J, leaving 4 bases between them. In nucleotides, the CDR3 is TGTGCCAGCAGCAGACACAATGAGCAGTTCTTC. Translating it yields CASSRHNEQFF.

This clonotype was detected many times. The rearrangement joins TRBV2 to TRBJ1-5; D gene uncertain. Germline V CDR1 and CDR2: SNHLY, FYNNEI. Trimming stripped 6 bases from V and 0 bases from J, with 12 bases between. CDR3 length equals 15 residues. Here the CDR3 DNA reads TGTGCCAGCAGGGAACCCGCAAATAGCAATCAGCCCCAGCATTTT. It translates to CASREPANSNQPQHF.

This clonotype was found many times. The rearrangement joins TRBV5-1 to TRBJ1-1; 8 bases align to TRBD1. Trimming removed 3 bases from V and 1 base from J; junction bases left unmatched: 5. In germline, CDR1 is SGHRS, CDR2 YFSETQ. CDR3 size: 15 residues. The CDR3 loop is CASSWDRPSNTEAFF. CDR3 nucleotides: TGCGCCAGCAGCTGGGACAGGCCTTCGAACACTGAAGCTTTCTTT.

This clonotype was detected many times. V gene TRBV19 combines with J gene TRBJ1-2; 7 positions agree with TRBD1. V shed 3 bases, J shed 2 bases, and the junction held 12 bases outside the gene matches. The germline CDR1 and CDR2 sequences are LNHDA and SQIVND (reference sequence). The CDR3 spans 17 residues. The chain's CDR3 is CASSIWPAGTVNYGYTF. In nucleotides, the CDR3 is TGTGCCAGTAGTATTTGGCCCGCCGGGACAGTAAACTATGGCTACACCTTC. Based on the CDR3 plus reference TRBV19 and TRBJ1-2, the full variable domain is DGGITQSPKYLFRKEGQNVTLSCEQNLNHDAMYWYRQDPGQGLRLIYYSQIVNDFQKGDIAEGYSVSREKKESFPLTVTSAQKNPTAFYLCASSIWPAGTVNYGYTFGSGTRLTVV.

This clonotype was detected ten times or more. The chain recombines TRBV3-1 with TRBJ2-2; D is perhaps TRBD1 (5 bases). The CDR3 consists of 14 residues. The germline V and J ends were trimmed by 4 bases and 3 bases, with 9 bases remaining between them. Germline assignment: CDR1 LGHDT and CDR2 YNNKEL (reference sequence). The CDR3 region is CASSPRVHTGELFF. The CDR3 DNA reads as TGTGCCAGCAGCCCCAGGGTCCACACCGGGGAGCTGTTTTTT.

This clonotype was seen at least ten times. This chain links TRBV7-2 with TRBJ2-1, with 9 bases fitting TRBD1. With 4 bases clipped from V and 7 bases from J, the junction kept 8 bases outside the gene matches. The CDR3 is made up of 15 amino acids. CDR1 SGHTA and CDR2 FQGNSA come from the germline V gene. The CDR3 DNA sequence: TGTGCCAGCAGCTCCGGGACAGGGTCATTAAATGAGCAGTTCTTC. This translates into CASSSGTGSLNEQFF.

In its sample, this clonotype was seen many times. Written as DNA, the CDR3 is TGCGCCAGCAGCTTTTGGGGACTAGCGGGGCGTGCTAGCACAGATACGCAGTATTTT. As protein: CASSFWGLAGRASTDTQYF. The rearrangement joins TRBV5-1 to TRBJ2-3; 13 nucleotides line up with TRBD2. Germline V gene data show CDR1 as SGHRS and CDR2 as YFSETQ. The CDR3 contains 19 residues. Trimming at V came to 2 bases and at J to 0 bases, leaving 9 bases not matched to a gene.

This clonotype was recorded at least ten times. The V call is TRBV7-3, the J call TRBJ2-3; 10 nucleotides line up with TRBD2. The CDR3 covers 15 residues. Germline V gives CDR1 SGHTA, CDR2 FQGTGA. Trimming took 4 bases from V and 5 from J; bases not matched to a gene: 6. The CDR3 DNA is TGTGCCAGCAGCTCTAGCGGGGGAGTGGTAGATACGCAGTATTTT. Translating it yields CASSSSGGVVDTQYF.

In this sample, this clonotype turned up many times. The chain carries TRBV6-6 and TRBJ2-3; possible D gene TRBD1, 6 bases. Germline loops: CDR1 MNHNY, CDR2 SVGAGI (reference sequence). The CDR3 contains 13 residues. Trimming took off 2 bases at V and 6 bases at J, with 9 bases between the two ends. CDR3 nucleotides: TGTGCCAGCAGTTACGTAGGGGGTGATACGCAGTATTTT. Translation: CASSYVGGDTQYF.

This clonotype was counted many times. V usage is TRBV12-3 or TRBV12-4 and J usage is TRBJ1-5; a weak D match, TRBD1 (6 bases). The CDR3 totals 14 residues. Trimming shortened V by 2 bases and J by 3 bases, and 8 bases separated the two germline ends. The CDR3 nucleotides are TGTGCCAGCAGTTTAAGGGGGGTCAATCAGCCCCAGCATTTT. Protein product: CASSLRGVNQPQHF.